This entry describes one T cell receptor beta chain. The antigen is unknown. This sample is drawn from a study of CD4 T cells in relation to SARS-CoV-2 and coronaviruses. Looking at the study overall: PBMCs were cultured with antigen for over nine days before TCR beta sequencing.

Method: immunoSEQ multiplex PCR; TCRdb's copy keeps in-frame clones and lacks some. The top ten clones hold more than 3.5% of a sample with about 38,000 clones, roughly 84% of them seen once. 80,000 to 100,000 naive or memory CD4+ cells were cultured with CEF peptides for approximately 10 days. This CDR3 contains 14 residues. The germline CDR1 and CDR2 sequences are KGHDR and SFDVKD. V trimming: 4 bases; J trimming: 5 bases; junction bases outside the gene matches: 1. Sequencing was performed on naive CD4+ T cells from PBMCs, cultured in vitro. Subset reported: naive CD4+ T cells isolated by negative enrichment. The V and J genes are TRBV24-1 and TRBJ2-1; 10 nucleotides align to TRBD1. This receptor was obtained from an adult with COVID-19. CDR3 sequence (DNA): TGTGCCACCAGTGAGACAGGGGGCCACAATGAGCAGTTCTTC. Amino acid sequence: CATSETGGHNEQFF.